The 16 T cell receptor beta chains below were found in one sample sequenced in a study of graft-versus-host responses after intestinal transplantation. Profiled with immunoSEQ multiplex PCR; TCRdb holds only in-frame clones, not every one. The table lists approximately 90,000 clones, less than 90% of them singletons. Their recognized antigens are unknown. The source material was unstimulated CD4+ T cells sorted from spleen or lymph node cells, sampled before transplant. The receptors here all came from a human donor who was the organ donor for an intestinal transplant.

The rearrangement joins TRBV19 to TRBJ1-2; D is possibly TRBD1 (5 bases). The CDR3 loop spans 13 amino acids. V dropped 7 bases and J dropped 2 bases, with 11 bases sitting between them. The germline gives CDR1 LNHDA, CDR2 SQIVND (reference sequence). The CDR3 sequence is CASTRGRNYGYTF. The DNA of the CDR3 is TGTGCCAGTACCCGGGGGAGAAACTATGGCTACACCTTC.

This chain links TRBV7-8 with TRBJ2-1; D is unresolved. Trimming shortened V by 4 bases and J by 7 bases, and 14 bases separated the two germline ends. The germline V gene has CDR1 SGHVS and CDR2 FQNEAQ. This CDR3 has 14 residues. CDR3 DNA sequence: TGTGCCAGCAGCTCCTTACAAACCTGGAATGAGCAGTTCTTC. Translating it yields CASSSLQTWNEQFF.

The chain is built from TRBV28 and TRBJ1-6, with a possible D match to TRBD1 (6 bases). There are 16 residues in the CDR3. CDR1 is MDHEN and CDR2 is SYDVKM in the germline V gene. V dropped 3 bases and J dropped 9 bases, with 18 bases sitting between them. DNA of the CDR3: TGTGCCAGCAGTTTTGCGGGGGCTTCCCTCACTTCACCCCTCCACTTT. Translating gives CASSFAGASLTSPLHF.

The rearrangement links TRBV5-1 to TRBJ2-1, with TRBD2 as a possible D gene (6 bases). The CDR3 loop spans 15 amino acids. The germline V gene has CDR1 SGHRS and CDR2 YFSETQ. The V end lost 0 bases, the J end lost 4 bases, and 11 bases lay between the germline ends. This chain's CDR3 is CASSLVGGIYNEQFF. DNA of the CDR3: TGCGCCAGCAGCTTGGTAGGCGGGATATACAATGAGCAGTTCTTC.

The rearrangement links TRBV10-3 to TRBJ2-1; 12 nucleotides match TRBD2. V gave up 3 bases and J gave up 6 bases; unmatched junction bases: 3. Germline V gene data show CDR1 as ENHRY and CDR2 as SYGVKD. The CDR3 sequence is 15 residues long. The CDR3 DNA reads TGTGCCATCAGTGATCTGACTAGCGGGAGCAATGAGCAGTTCTTC. It encodes CAISDLTSGSNEQFF.

The rearrangement joins TRBV21-1 to TRBJ2-7; TRBD2 is the table's D call and was not checked against the DNA. TRBV21-1 is reported as a pseudogene. The CDR3 has 16 amino acids. The CDR3 spells CASSKVSQPLEYEQYF. The CDR3 DNA reads as TGTGCCAGCAGCAAAGTGAGTCAGCCTCTGGAGTACGAGCAGTACTTC.

This sequence joins TRBV10-3 and TRBJ1-5, with TRBD1 as a possible D gene (6 bases). This CDR3 is built from 15 residues. Looked up from germline, CDR1 is ENHRY and CDR2 is SYGVKD. V was pared by 3 bases and J by 4 bases, with 13 bases between. In DNA, the CDR3 is TGTGCCATCAGTGATCCGGGACACCCGAATCAGCCCCAGCATTTT. This sequence encodes CAISDPGHPNQPQHF.

This chain links TRBV10-3 with TRBJ2-7; 11 positions match TRBD2. Germline V gene sequence: CDR1 ENHRY, CDR2 SYGVKD. This CDR3 comprises 14 residues. The ends lost 3 bases at V and 2 bases at J; junction bases unmatched: 0. The CDR3 is CAISDSGGAYEQYF. DNA for the CDR3: TGTGCCATCAGTGATAGCGGGGGGGCCTACGAGCAGTACTTC.

V is TRBV19 and J is TRBJ1-2; TRBD1 is a possible D gene (5 bases). CDR3 size: 13 residues. Germline V gene data show CDR1 as LNHDA and CDR2 as SQIVND (reference sequence). V lost 6 bases to trimming and J lost 2 bases, with 10 bases between them. The DNA of the CDR3 is TGTGCCAGTAGGGCAGGGCGAAACTATGGCTACACCTTC. Translating gives CASRAGRNYGYTF.

A single count supports this clone. The rearrangement uses TRBV6-5 and TRBJ1-2, with D possibly matching TRBD1 (6 bases). The CDR3 runs to 15 residues. Trimming removed 0 bases at V and 11 bases at J, with 19 bases between. The germline V gene encodes CDR1 MNHEY and CDR2 SVGAGI. The CDR3, as DNA: TGTGCCAGCAGTTACTCGACGGGGGGCACGGGGTGGTACACCTTC. This gives the protein CASSYSTGGTGWYTF.

This chain connects TRBV27 to TRBJ2-7, with 8 bases identical to TRBD1. The CDR3 consists of 14 residues. With V trimmed by 5 bases and J by 3 bases, 6 bases remained unmatched. The germline V gene encodes CDR1 MNHEY and CDR2 SMNVEV (reference sequence). Here the CDR3 DNA reads TGTGCCAGCAGTCACTCGACAGGGGACTACGAGCAGTACTTC. Residues: CASSHSTGDYEQYF.

The chain employs TRBV18 and TRBJ1-1; 8 bases are shared with TRBD1. The CDR3 spans 13 residues. V lost 3 bases, J lost 5 bases, and 2 bases stayed unmatched. Germline CDR1 is KGHSH and CDR2 is LQKENI. The CDR3 loop reads CASSPDRGTEAFF. In nucleotides, the CDR3 is TGTGCCAGCTCACCCGACAGGGGTACTGAAGCTTTCTTT.

CDR3: CASSLSLVGDRNQPQHF. CDR3 nucleotides: TGTGCCAGCAGCTTGAGTCTGGTGGGCGATCGCAATCAGCCCCAGCATTTT. This chain joins TRBV7-9 and TRBJ1-5; no clear D. The germline V and J ends were trimmed by 3 bases and 2 bases, with 17 bases remaining between them. Germline V gene sequence: CDR1 SEHNR, CDR2 FQNEAQ (reference sequence). CDR3 length: 17 residues. Drawing the rest from reference TRBV7-9 and TRBJ1-5, the complete variable domain is DTGVSQNPRHKITKRGQNVTFRCDPISEHNRLYWYRQTLGQGPEFLTYFQNEAQLEKSRLLSDRFSAERPKGSFSTLEIQRTEQGDSAMYLCASSLSLVGDRNQPQHFGDGTRLSIL.

The rearrangement links TRBV28 to TRBJ2-7, with TRBD2 matching 8 bases. From germline, CDR1 is MDHEN and CDR2 SYDVKM. The CDR3 has 15 amino acids. After removal of 7 bases from V and 1 base from J, the junction contained 9 bases not matched to a gene. The CDR3 here is CASTGGGQGSYEQYF. CDR3 in DNA: TGTGCCAGCACCGGCGGGGGGCAGGGTTCCTACGAGCAGTACTTC.

This clone showed up just once. The rearrangement uses TRBV18 and TRBJ1-4, with 9 positions matching TRBD1. Germline V lookup: CDR1 KGHSH, CDR2 LQKENI. J lost 7 bases, V lost 2 bases, and 8 bases had no gene match. This CDR3 is built from 16 residues. The CDR3 DNA is TGTGCCAGCTCACCAACCACAGGGGGCTGGGGTGAAAAACTGTTTTTT. Translating gives CASSPTTGGWGEKLFF.

The rearrangement joins TRBV7-9 to TRBJ2-3; unclear D gene. CDR1 and CDR2 (germline): SEHNR, FQNEAQ (reference sequence). The CDR3 length is 17 residues. The V end lost 2 bases, the J end lost 2 bases, and 17 bases lay between the germline ends. The CDR3 DNA reads as TGTGCCAGCAGCTTAAATCGTCTGGCGGAAAACACAGATACGCAGTATTTT. Encoded protein: CASSLNRLAENTDTQYF.